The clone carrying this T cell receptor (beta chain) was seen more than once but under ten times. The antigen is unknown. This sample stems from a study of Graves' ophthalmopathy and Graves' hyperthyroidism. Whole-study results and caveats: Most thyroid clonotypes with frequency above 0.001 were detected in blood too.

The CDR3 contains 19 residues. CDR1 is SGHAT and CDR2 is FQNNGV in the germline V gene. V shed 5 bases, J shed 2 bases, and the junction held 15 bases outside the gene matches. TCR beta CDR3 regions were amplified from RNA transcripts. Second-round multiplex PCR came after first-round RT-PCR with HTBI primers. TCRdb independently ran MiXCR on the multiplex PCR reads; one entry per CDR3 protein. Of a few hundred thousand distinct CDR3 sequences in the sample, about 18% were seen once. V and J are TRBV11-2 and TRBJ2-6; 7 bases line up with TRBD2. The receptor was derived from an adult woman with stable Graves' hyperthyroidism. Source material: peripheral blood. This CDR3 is CASSPLSGAGWAGANVLTF. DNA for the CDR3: TGTGCCAGCAGCCCCCTATCTGGAGCGGGGTGGGCTGGGGCCAACGTCCTGACTTTC.